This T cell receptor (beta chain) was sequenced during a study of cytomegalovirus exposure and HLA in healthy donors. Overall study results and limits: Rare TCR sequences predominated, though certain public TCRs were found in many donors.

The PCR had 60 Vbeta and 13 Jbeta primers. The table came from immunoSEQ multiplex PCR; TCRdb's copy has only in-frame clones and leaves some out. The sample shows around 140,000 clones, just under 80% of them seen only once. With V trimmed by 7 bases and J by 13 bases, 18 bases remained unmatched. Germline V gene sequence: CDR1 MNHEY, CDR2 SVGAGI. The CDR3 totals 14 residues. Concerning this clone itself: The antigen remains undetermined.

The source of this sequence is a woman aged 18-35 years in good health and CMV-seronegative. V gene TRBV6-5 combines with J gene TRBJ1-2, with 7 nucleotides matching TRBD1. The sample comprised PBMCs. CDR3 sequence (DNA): TGTGCCAGCAATCGCGCAGGAGAACAGGGGATTTTCACCTTC. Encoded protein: CASNRAGEQGIFTF.